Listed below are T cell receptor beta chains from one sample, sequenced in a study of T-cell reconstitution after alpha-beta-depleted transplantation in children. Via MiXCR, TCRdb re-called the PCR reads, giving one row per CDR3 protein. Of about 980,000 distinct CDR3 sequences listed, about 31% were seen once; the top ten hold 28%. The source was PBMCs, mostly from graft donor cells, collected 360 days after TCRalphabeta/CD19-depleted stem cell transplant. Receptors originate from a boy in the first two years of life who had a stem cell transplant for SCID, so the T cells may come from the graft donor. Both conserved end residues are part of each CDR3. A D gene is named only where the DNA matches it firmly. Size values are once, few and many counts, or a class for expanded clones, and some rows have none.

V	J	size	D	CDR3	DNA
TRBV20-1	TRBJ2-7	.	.	CSARDYGGLYEQYF	TGCAGTGCTAGAGATTACGGGGGACTCTACGAGCAGTACTTC
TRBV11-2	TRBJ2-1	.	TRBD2	CASSQWDYLLNEQFF	TGTGCCAGCAGCCAGTGGGACTACCTACTCAATGAGCAGTTCTTC
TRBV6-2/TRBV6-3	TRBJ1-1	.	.	CASSPDMLLMNTEAFF	TGTGCCAGCAGTCCGGACATGCTGTTGATGAACACTGAAGCTTTCTTT
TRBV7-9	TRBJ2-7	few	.	CASSQKYEQYF	TGTGCCAGCAGCCAGAAATACGAGCAGTACTTC
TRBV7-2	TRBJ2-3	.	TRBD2	CASSLAPLAGGQDTQYF	TGTGCCAGCAGCTTAGCCCCGCTAGCGGGGGGGCAAGATACGCAGTATTTT
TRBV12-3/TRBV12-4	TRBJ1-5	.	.	CASSFLGAGNQPQHF	TGTGCCAGCAGTTTCTTGGGGGCCGGCAATCAGCCCCAGCATTTT
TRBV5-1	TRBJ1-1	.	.	CASSSQNGMNTEAFF	TGCGCCAGCAGCTCGCAGAACGGAATGAACACTGAAGCTTTCTTT
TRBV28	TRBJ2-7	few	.	CASTRGPYYEQYF	TGTGCCAGCACCCGCGGGCCCTACTACGAGCAGTACTTC
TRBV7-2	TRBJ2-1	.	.	CASSLGRPFKRQISNEQFF	TGTGCCAGCAGCTTAGGGCGGCCCTTCAAGCGGCAAATAAGCAATGAGCAGTTCTTC
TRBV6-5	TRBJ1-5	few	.	CASSYLGGGNQPQHF	TGTGCCAGCAGTTACTTGGGTGGTGGCAATCAGCCCCAGCATTTT
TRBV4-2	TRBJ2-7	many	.	CASSPQEGYEQYF	TGTGCCAGCAGCCCCCAAGAGGGCTACGAGCAGTACTTC
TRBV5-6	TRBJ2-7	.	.	CASSLTTASAYEQYF	TGTGCCAGCAGCTTGACGACAGCCTCCGCCTACGAGCAGTACTTC
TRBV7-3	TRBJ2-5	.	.	CASSLSSLETQYF	TGTGCCAGCAGCTTATCTAGTCTCGAGACCCAGTACTTC
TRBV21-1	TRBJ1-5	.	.	CASSTPGTDSNQPQHF	TGTGCCAGCAGCACCCCTGGGACAGATAGCAATCAGCCCCAGCATTTT
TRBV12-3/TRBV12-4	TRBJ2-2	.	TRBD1	CASRPGTARFVGTGELFF	TGTGCCAGCAGACCCGGGACAGCCCGTTTCGTAGGCACCGGGGAGCTGTTTTTT
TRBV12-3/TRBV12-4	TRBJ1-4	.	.	CASSFERAGDEKLFF	TGTGCCAGCAGTTTCGAGCGGGCAGGGGATGAAAAACTGTTTTTT
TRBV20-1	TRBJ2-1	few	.	CSALPTASSYNEQFF	TGCAGTGCCCTACCGACAGCCAGCTCCTACAATGAGCAGTTCTTC
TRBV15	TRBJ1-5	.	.	CATSYGFNQPQHF	TGTGCCACCAGCTATGGTTTCAATCAGCCCCAGCATTTT
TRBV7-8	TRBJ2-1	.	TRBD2	CASSHVGGAPNEQFF	TGTGCCAGCAGCCACGTCGGGGGGGCCCCGAATGAGCAGTTCTTC
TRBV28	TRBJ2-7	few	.	CASTAYRVPREQYF	TGTGCCAGCACGGCGTACAGGGTTCCAAGGGAGCAGTACTTC
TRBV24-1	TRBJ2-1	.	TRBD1	CATSDLKPGQGYNEQFF	TGTGCCACCAGTGATTTGAAACCGGGACAGGGCTACAATGAGCAGTTCTTC
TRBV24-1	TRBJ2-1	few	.	CATSDPSTGSDEQFF	TGTGCCACCAGTGACCCTTCGACAGGCTCCGATGAGCAGTTCTTC
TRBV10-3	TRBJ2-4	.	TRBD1	CAISESRTGKENIQYF	TGTGCCATCAGTGAGTCAAGGACAGGGAAGGAAAACATTCAGTACTTC
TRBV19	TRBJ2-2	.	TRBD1	CASSGTVYKINTGELFF	TGTGCCAGTAGTGGGACAGTTTATAAGATAAACACCGGGGAGCTGTTTTTT
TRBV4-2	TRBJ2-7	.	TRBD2	CASSQDLVSGGDHLLYEQYF	TGTGCCAGCAGCCAAGATCTTGTGAGCGGGGGGGATCACCTTTTATACGAGCAGTACTTC
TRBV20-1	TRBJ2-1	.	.	CSARENYNEQFF	TGCAGTGCTAGAGAAAACTACAATGAGCAGTTCTTC
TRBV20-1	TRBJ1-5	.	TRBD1	CSAPRTGGNQPQHF	TGCAGTGCTCCCCGGACAGGGGGGAATCAGCCCCAGCATTTT